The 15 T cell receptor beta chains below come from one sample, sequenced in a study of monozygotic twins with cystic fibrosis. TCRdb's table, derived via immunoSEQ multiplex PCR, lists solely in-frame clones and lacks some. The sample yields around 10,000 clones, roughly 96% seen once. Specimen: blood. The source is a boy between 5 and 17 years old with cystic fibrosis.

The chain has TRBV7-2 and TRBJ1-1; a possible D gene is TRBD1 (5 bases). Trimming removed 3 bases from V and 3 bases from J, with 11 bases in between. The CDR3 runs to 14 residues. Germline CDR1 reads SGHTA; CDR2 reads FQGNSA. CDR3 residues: CASSLQTVYTEAFF. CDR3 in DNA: TGTGCCAGCAGCTTGCAGACAGTCTACACTGAAGCTTTCTTT.

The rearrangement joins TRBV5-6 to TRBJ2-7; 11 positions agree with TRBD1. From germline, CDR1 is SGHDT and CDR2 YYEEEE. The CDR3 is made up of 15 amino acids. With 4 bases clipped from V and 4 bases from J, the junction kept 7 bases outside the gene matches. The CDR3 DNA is TGTGCCAGCAGCCTCGGGACAGGGGGTTTATACGAGCAGTACTTC. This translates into CASSLGTGGLYEQYF. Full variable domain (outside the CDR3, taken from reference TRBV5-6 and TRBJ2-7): DAGVTQSPTHLIKTRGQQVTLRCSPKSGHDTVSWYQQALGQGPQFIFQYYEEEERQRGNFPDRFSGHQFPNYSSELNVNALLLGDSALYLCASSLGTGGLYEQYFGPGTRLTVT.

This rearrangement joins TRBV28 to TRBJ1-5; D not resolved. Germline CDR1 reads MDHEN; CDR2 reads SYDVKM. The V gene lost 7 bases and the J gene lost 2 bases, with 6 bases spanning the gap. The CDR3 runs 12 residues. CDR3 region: CASKEGNQPQHF. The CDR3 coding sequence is TGTGCCAGCAAGGAGGGCAATCAGCCCCAGCATTTT.

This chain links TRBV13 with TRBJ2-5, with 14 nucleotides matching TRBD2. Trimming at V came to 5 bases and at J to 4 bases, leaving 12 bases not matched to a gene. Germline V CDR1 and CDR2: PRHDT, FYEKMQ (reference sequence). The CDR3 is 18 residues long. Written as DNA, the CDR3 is TGTGCCAGCAGCCCTGGGACTAGCGGGAGTTTAATGTCAGAGACCCAGTACTTC. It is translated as CASSPGTSGSLMSETQYF.

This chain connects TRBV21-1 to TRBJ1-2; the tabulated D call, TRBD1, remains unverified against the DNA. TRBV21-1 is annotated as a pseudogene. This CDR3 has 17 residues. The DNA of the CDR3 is TGTGCCAGCAGCGCCGTCCGGGTTGGGCAGGGACATTCTGGCTACACCTTC. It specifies CASSAVRVGQGHSGYTF.

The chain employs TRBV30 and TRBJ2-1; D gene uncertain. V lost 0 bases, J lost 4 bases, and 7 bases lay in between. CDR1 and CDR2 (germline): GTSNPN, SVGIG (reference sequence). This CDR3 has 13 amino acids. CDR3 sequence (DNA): TGTGCCTGGAGTGTGTCCAGGTACAATGAGCAGTTCTTC. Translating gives CAWSVSRYNEQFF.

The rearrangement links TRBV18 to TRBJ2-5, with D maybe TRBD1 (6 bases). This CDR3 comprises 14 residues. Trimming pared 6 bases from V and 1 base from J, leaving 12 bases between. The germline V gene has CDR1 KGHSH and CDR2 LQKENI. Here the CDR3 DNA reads TGTGCCAGCTCGTACAGGACAGCCCAAGAGACCCAGTACTTC. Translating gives CASSYRTAQETQYF.

Here the CDR3 DNA reads TGTGCCAGCGCACGGGCAGGGGAGTACGAGCAGTACTTC. As protein: CASARAGEYEQYF. The chain joins TRBV6-6 to TRBJ2-7; tentatively, D is TRBD1 (6 bases). Germline V CDR1 and CDR2: MNHNY, SVGAGI (reference sequence). There are 13 residues in the CDR3. V lost 8 bases to trimming and J lost 4 bases, with 15 bases between them.

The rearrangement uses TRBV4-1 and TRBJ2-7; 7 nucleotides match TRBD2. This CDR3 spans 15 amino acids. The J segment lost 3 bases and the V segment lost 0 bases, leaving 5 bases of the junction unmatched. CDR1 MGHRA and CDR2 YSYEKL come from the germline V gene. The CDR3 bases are TGCGCCAGCAGCCAAGAGTCCCTAGCGGACTACGAGCAGTACTTC. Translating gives CASSQESLADYEQYF.

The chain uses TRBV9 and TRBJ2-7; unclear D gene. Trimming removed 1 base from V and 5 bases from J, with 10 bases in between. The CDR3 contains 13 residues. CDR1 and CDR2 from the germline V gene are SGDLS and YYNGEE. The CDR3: CASSVSPPDEQYF. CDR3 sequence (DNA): TGTGCCAGCAGCGTAAGCCCCCCCGACGAGCAGTACTTC.

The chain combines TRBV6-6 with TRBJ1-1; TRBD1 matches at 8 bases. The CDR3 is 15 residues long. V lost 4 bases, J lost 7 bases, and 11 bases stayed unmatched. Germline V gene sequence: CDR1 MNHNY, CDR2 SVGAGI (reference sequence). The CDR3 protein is CASSFTPGTGGEAFF. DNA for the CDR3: TGTGCCAGCAGTTTCACCCCCGGGACAGGCGGTGAAGCTTTCTTT.

The DNA for the CDR3 is TGTGCCAGCAGCTTAGCGGTTGAGAGGGAGCTGTTTTTT. As protein: CASSLAVERELFF. V gene TRBV7-2 combines with J gene TRBJ2-2; no reliable D call. CDR3 length: 13 residues. V lost 0 bases to trimming and J lost 9 bases, with 8 bases between them. Germline V gene lookup returns CDR1 SGHTA and CDR2 FQGNSA.

The CDR3: CASSLGPVGGGNIQYF. The CDR3, as DNA: TGTGCCAGCAGCTTAGGGCCAGTCGGCGGGGGAAACATTCAGTACTTC. The chain recombines TRBV7-6 with TRBJ2-4; 7 bases agree with TRBD2. This CDR3 contains 16 residues. From germline, CDR1 is SGHVS and CDR2 FNYEAQ. Trimming removed 1 base from V and 6 bases from J; junction bases left unmatched: 9. Combining the CDR3 with reference TRBV7-6 and TRBJ2-4 gives the whole variable domain GAGVSQSPRYKVTKRGQDVALRCDPISGHVSLYWYRQALGQGPEFLTYFNYEAQQDKSGLPNDRFSAERPEGSISTLTIQRTEQRDSAMYRCASSLGPVGGGNIQYFGAGTRLSVL.

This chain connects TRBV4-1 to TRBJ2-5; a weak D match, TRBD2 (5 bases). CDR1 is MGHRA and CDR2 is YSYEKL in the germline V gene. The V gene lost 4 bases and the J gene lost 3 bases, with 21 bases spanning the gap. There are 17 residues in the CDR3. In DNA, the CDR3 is TGCGCCAGCAGCCGCCGGGATCTCACCGGTGGGGAAGAGACCCAGTACTTC. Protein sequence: CASSRRDLTGGEETQYF.

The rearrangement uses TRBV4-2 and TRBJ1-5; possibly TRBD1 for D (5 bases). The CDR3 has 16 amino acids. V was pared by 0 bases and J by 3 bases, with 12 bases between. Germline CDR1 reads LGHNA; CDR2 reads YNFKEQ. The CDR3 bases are TGTGCCAGCAGCCAAGATACCGACAGTTTCAATCAGCCCCAGCATTTT. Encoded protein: CASSQDTDSFNQPQHF.